This T cell receptor beta chain was documented in a study of identical twins. This clonotype was observed a single time. Per the germline V gene, CDR1 is MNHEY and CDR2 is SVGEGT. This CDR3 comprises 12 residues. Trimming pared 0 bases from V and 4 bases from J, leaving 3 bases between. MiXCR, run by TCRdb on the 5' RACE reads, gives a single entry per CDR3 protein. The top ten clones hold just over 7% of a sample with about 340,000 distinct CDR3 sequences, roughly an eighth of them seen once. These data are also associated with another study on yellow fever vaccine responses in identical twins.

Sequenced: CD8+ T cells sorted from blood. This TCR came from a woman younger than 30 in good health. The chain links TRBV6-2 or TRBV6-3 to TRBJ2-5; no clear D. The CDR3 sequence: CASSYSLETQYF. As DNA, the CDR3 is TGTGCCAGCAGTTACTCTCTAGAGACCCAGTACTTC.